What follows are 17 T cell receptor beta chains derived from one specimen sequenced in a study of CD8+CD57+ T cells in acquired aplastic anemia. Genomic DNA provided the template from which TCR beta VDJ and CDR3 profiles were obtained. TCRdb called the reads again in MiXCR, with one record for every CDR3 protein. The sample consists of hundreds of thousands of distinct CDR3 sequences, over 25% of them appearing once. All sequencing subjects had displayed CD8+CD57+ cell expansion on flow cytometry. Material for sequencing was sorted CD4+, CD8+, or CD8+CD57+ T cells (not recorded which) from PBMCs. These receptors all come from a human donor with aplastic anemia.

This clonotype has more than one count but fewer than ten. The junction departs from germline at one end; a sequencing error may be responsible. The J gene is TRBJ1-4, the V gene TRBV6-1, with D possibly being TRBD1 (5 bases). Germline lookup yields CDR1 MNHNS and CDR2 SASEGT. The CDR3 is 14 amino acids. The CDR3 loop reads CASSSGTANEKLFF. The CDR3 region has the DNA TGTGCCAGCAGCTCAGGGACGGCTAATGAGAAACTGTTTTTT.

On this clonotype itself: Its ends do not fully match the called genes, so a read error is possible. The rearrangement uses TRBV20-1 and TRBJ2-3; D is possibly TRBD1 (5 bases). This CDR3 spans 17 amino acids. Germline loops: CDR1 DFQATT, CDR2 SNEGSKA (reference sequence). CDR3 residues: CSARDQGTPRGIDTRYF. The CDR3 region has the DNA TGCAGTGCTAGAGACCAGGGAACGCCCAGAGGCATAGATACGCGGTATTTT.

A few counts support this clonotype. The rearrangement joins TRBV3-1 to TRBJ1-6; D is ambiguous. CDR3 length: 14 amino acids. V was pared by 0 bases and J by 10 bases, with 10 bases between. Germline loops: CDR1 LGHDT, CDR2 YNNKEL (reference sequence). The CDR3, as DNA: TGTGCCAGCAGCCAAGAGAGGGCAGGATCACCCCTCCACTTT. Its translation is CASSQERAGSPLHF. Full variable domain (outside the CDR3, taken from reference TRBV3-1 and TRBJ1-6): DTAVSQTPKYLVTQMGNDKSIKCEQNLGHDTMYWYKQDSKKFLKIMFSYNNKELIINETVPNRFSPKSPDKAHLNLHINSLELGDSAVYFCASSQERAGSPLHFGNGTRLTVT.

As to this clonotype: Since no conserved phenylalanine or tryptophan closes the CDR3, a read error is the likely cause. The CDR3 DNA follows: TGTGCCAGCAGTTACTCGATTAGTGCCGAGACCCAGTACCTC. It encodes CASSYSISAETQYL. This rearrangement joins TRBV6-5 to TRBJ2-5; D is unresolved. From germline, CDR1 is MNHEY and CDR2 SVGAGI. The CDR3 covers 14 residues. Trimming stripped 0 bases from V and 5 bases from J, with 10 bases between.

The V gene is TRBV6-1, the J gene TRBJ2-1; 11 bases align to TRBD1. Germline V gene data show CDR1 as MNHNS and CDR2 as SASEGT. Trimming took 6 bases from V and 7 from J; bases not matched to a gene: 8. The CDR3 loop spans 15 amino acids. CDR3 amino acids: CASSPPGTGGNEQFF. CDR3 DNA sequence: TGTGCCAGCAGCCCTCCCGGGACAGGGGGGAATGAGCAGTTCTTC.

The genes are TRBV5-4 and TRBJ2-7; a possible D gene is TRBD2 (5 bases). Germline CDR1 and CDR2: SGHNT and YYREEE (reference sequence). V shed 5 bases and J shed 0 bases, with 12 bases lying between them. The CDR3 has 14 amino acids. In DNA, the CDR3 is TGTGCCAGCAGTTCTAGGAGGAGCTCCTACGAGCAGTACTTC. Protein: CASSSRRSSYEQYF.

This clonotype was picked up a small number of times. This may stem from a read error, because a much larger clone lies one nucleotide away. The chain combines TRBV29-1 with TRBJ2-1, with TRBD1 matching over 7 bases. The CDR3 consists of 12 residues. Germline loops: CDR1 SQVTM, CDR2 ANQGSEA. CDR3 in DNA: TGCAGCGTGGGGACAGCTTACAATGAGCGGTTCTTC. It codes for CSVGTAYNERFF.

On this clonotype: This may arise from a read error, as a much more abundant clone is one base away. This chain links TRBV3-1 with TRBJ1-6; a possible D gene is TRBD1 (5 bases). Trimming took off 8 bases at V and 7 bases at J, with 15 bases between the two ends. The germline V gene encodes CDR1 LGHDT and CDR2 YNNKEL (reference sequence). This CDR3 comprises 14 residues. The CDR3 spells CASGPGHKNSPLHF. CDR3 bases: TGTGCCAGCGGCCCTGGACATAAGAATTCACCCCTCCACTTT. Using reference TRBV3-1 and TRBJ1-6 for the parts outside the CDR3, the full variable domain is DTAVSQTPKYLVTQMGNDKSIKCEQNLGHDTMYWYKQDSKKFLKIMFSYNNKELIINETVPNRFSPKSPDKAHLNLHINSLELGDSAVYFCASGPGHKNSPLHFGNGTRLTVT.

This clonotype was observed many times. This chain joins TRBV2 and TRBJ2-1; TRBD1 aligns across 9 bases. This CDR3 region has 13 residues. Germline-derived CDR1 and CDR2 are SNHLY and FYNNEI. Germline trimming cut 8 bases from V and 6 bases from J; bases unmatched to any gene: 5. The CDR3 coding sequence is TGTGCCAGCGCCGGGACAGGGACCAATGAGCAGTTCTTC. Amino acid sequence: CASAGTGTNEQFF.

In the case of this clonotype: This may come from a read error, since a much larger clone is one base off. The chain has TRBV13 and TRBJ1-4, with 10 positions matching TRBD1. The CDR3 is made up of 14 amino acids. Germline loops: CDR1 PRHDT, CDR2 FYEKMQ (reference sequence). V was pared by 7 bases and J by 6 bases, with 5 bases of the junction left unmatched. Here the CDR3 reads CASKPGTGDEKLFF. The CDR3 region has the DNA TGTGCCAGCAAACCGGGGACAGGGGATGAAAAACTGTTTTTT.

Many counts were recorded for this clonotype. The rearrangement links TRBV7-8 to TRBJ1-2, with 8 bases that match TRBD1. The trim removed 5 bases at V and 8 bases at J, leaving 7 bases unmatched. Per germline, CDR1 SGHVS and CDR2 FQNEAQ. This CDR3 region has 13 residues. The CDR3 nucleotides are TGTGCCAGCAGCCCCCAGGGGGCGTGGGGCTACACCTTC. Translating it yields CASSPQGAWGYTF.

This clonotype was observed at least ten times. This chain joins TRBV7-9 and TRBJ1-1; possibly TRBD1 for D (5 bases). Germline CDR1 SEHNR, CDR2 FQNEAQ (reference sequence). The length of the CDR3 is 14 residues. Trimming pared 5 bases from V and 1 base from J, leaving 11 bases between. CDR3 DNA: TGTGCCAGCAGCGTGACAGACAAGAACACTGAAGCTTTCTTT. It is translated as CASSVTDKNTEAFF.

The chain is built from TRBV2 and TRBJ1-2; possibly TRBD1 for D (6 bases). CDR1 and CDR2 from the germline V gene are SNHLY and FYNNEI. This CDR3 comprises 12 residues. Trimming took 6 bases from V and 8 from J, leaving 13 bases between them. CDR3 region: CASREQGGGYTF. CDR3 bases: TGTGCCAGCAGAGAACAGGGTGGCGGCTACACCTTC.

This chain uses TRBV27 with TRBJ1-2, with D perhaps matching TRBD1 (5 bases). This CDR3 spans 15 amino acids. V lost 6 bases and J lost 4, with 18 bases in between. Germline V gene data show CDR1 as MNHEY and CDR2 as SMNVEV (reference sequence). CDR3 loop: CASSLRDVRGYGYTF. In DNA form, the CDR3 reads TGTGCCAGCAGCCTCCGGGACGTAAGGGGCTATGGCTACACCTTC.

In its sample, this clonotype was seen a few times. A read error is possible here, since a much larger clone lies one base away. V and J are TRBV2 and TRBJ2-7, with TRBD2 matching 9 bases. The CDR3 totals 13 residues. The germline V gene encodes CDR1 SNHLY and CDR2 FYNNEI. Losses at the gene ends were 11 bases for V and 2 bases for J; bases not matched to a gene: 7. In DNA, the CDR3 is TGTGCCGGCGGCCCTAGCGGGGCCTACGAGCAGTACTTC. It is translated as CAGGPSGAYEQYF. The entire variable domain, with the rest obtained from reference TRBV2 and TRBJ2-7, is as follows: EPEVTQTPSHQVTQMGQEVILRCVPISNHLYFYWYRQILGQKVEFLVSFYNNEISEKSEIFDDQFSVERPDGSNFTLKIRSTKLEDSAMYFCAGGPSGAYEQYFGPGTRLTVT.

Only a few counts were recorded for this clonotype. The chain uses TRBV6-1 and TRBJ1-1, with D unclear. V was clipped by 2 bases and J by 12 bases, with 7 bases between them. Germline V gives CDR1 MNHNS, CDR2 SASEGT. This CDR3 has 10 amino acids. Here the CDR3 DNA reads TGTGCCAGCAGTGAATGGAGAACTTTCTTT. It translates to CASSEWRTFF.

This clonotype turned up a few times. The chain uses TRBV20-1 and TRBJ2-5; D gene unclear. The CDR3 covers 12 residues. V was trimmed by 6 bases and J by 5 bases, leaving 13 bases between them. Germline lookup yields CDR1 DFQATT and CDR2 SNEGSKA (reference sequence). CDR3 region: CSAKNVEETQYF. Here the CDR3 DNA reads TGCAGTGCCAAAAACGTAGAGGAGACCCAGTACTTC.